Following are 8 T cell receptor beta chains from one sample sequenced in a study of shared T cell receptors in the human thymus. Sequencing was performed with immunoSEQ multiplex PCR; in TCRdb, only in-frame clones are kept and a portion is missing. The sample includes almost 550,000 clones, around three quarters of them seen just once. The same sample was also studied in work on human thymus T cells.

The source material was thymocytes. The receptor set was obtained from a boy under two years old with a congenital heart defect.

The chain couples TRBV5-6 to TRBJ1-5, with TRBD1 as a possible D gene (5 bases). The germline V and J ends were trimmed by 3 bases and 0 bases, with 16 bases remaining between them. There are 17 residues in the CDR3. Germline values: CDR1 SGHDT, CDR2 YYEEEE. CDR3 region: CASSSYQGPNSNQPQHF. In nucleotides, the CDR3 is TGTGCCAGCAGCTCTTACCAGGGCCCCAATAGCAATCAGCCCCAGCATTTT.

The chain recombines TRBV12-5 with TRBJ1-2; 11 nucleotides match TRBD1. The V gene end was trimmed by 2 bases and the J gene end by 4 bases; junction bases not matched to a gene: 6. Germline CDR1 LGHNT, CDR2 FRNRAP. The CDR3 is 16 amino acids. CDR3 sequence: CASGLPGQGVFYGYTF. In nucleotides, the CDR3 is TGTGCTAGTGGTTTGCCGGGACAGGGGGTGTTCTATGGCTACACCTTC. Using reference TRBV12-5 and TRBJ1-2 for the parts outside the CDR3, the full variable domain is DARVTQTPRHKVTEMGQEVTMRCQPILGHNTVFWYRQTMMQGLELLAYFRNRAPLDDSGMPKDRFSAEMPDATLATLKIQPSEPRDSAVYFCASGLPGQGVFYGYTFGSGTRLTVV.

This clone has only a few counts. The chain combines TRBV18 with TRBJ2-7, with 8 bases that match TRBD2. The CDR3 contains 12 residues. V lost 4 bases and J lost 5; bases outside the gene matches: 1. Germline lookup yields CDR1 KGHSH and CDR2 LQKENI. In DNA form, the CDR3 reads TGTGCCAGCTCACGACTAGCGAACGAGCAGTACTTC. Translation gives CASSRLANEQYF.

The genes are TRBV6-5 and TRBJ2-1, with 11 bases aligning to TRBD2. The germline gives CDR1 MNHEY, CDR2 SVGAGI. This CDR3 region has 15 residues. The V segment lost 6 bases and the J segment 5 bases; nucleotides outside the gene matches: 6. The CDR3 loop reads CASRKTSGDHNEQFF. CDR3 nucleotides: TGTGCCAGCAGAAAGACTAGCGGGGACCACAATGAGCAGTTCTTC.

J is TRBJ2-7 and V is TRBV12-5; 8 positions match TRBD2. Germline values: CDR1 LGHNT, CDR2 FRNRAP. This CDR3 contains 15 residues. V lost 5 bases to trimming and J lost 3 bases; unmatched junction nucleotides: 9. CDR3 amino acids: CASGPPGLAGYEQYF. The CDR3 DNA follows: TGTGCTAGTGGTCCCCCGGGGCTAGCGGGCTACGAGCAGTACTTC.

CDR3 DNA sequence: TGTGCCAGTAGTCCCCCTCATAAGGGGGAGCAGTTCTTC. Its translation is CASSPPHKGEQFF. This chain links TRBV19 with TRBJ2-1; perhaps TRBD1 as D (5 bases). Trimming left V 5 bases short and J 10 bases short, with 15 bases between. The germline gives CDR1 LNHDA, CDR2 SQIVND (reference sequence). This CDR3 spans 13 amino acids.

The chain employs TRBV15 and TRBJ2-7; 9 nucleotides agree with TRBD2. The CDR3 has 13 amino acids. J was trimmed by 7 bases and V by 8 bases; bases with no gene match: 9. Germline loops: CDR1 LNHNV, CDR2 YYDKDF (reference sequence). The CDR3 DNA reads as TGTGCCACCGGAGATAGCGGGAGTAGGGAGCAGTACTTC. Residues: CATGDSGSREQYF.

The chain couples TRBV6-5 to TRBJ2-3; D call uncertain. Trimming stripped 3 bases from V and 0 bases from J, with 10 bases between. Germline lookup yields CDR1 MNHEY and CDR2 SVGAGI. The CDR3 consists of 15 residues. As DNA, the CDR3 is TGTGCCAGCAGTTATAGCCAAGCAAGCACAGATACGCAGTATTTT. Its translation: CASSYSQASTDTQYF.